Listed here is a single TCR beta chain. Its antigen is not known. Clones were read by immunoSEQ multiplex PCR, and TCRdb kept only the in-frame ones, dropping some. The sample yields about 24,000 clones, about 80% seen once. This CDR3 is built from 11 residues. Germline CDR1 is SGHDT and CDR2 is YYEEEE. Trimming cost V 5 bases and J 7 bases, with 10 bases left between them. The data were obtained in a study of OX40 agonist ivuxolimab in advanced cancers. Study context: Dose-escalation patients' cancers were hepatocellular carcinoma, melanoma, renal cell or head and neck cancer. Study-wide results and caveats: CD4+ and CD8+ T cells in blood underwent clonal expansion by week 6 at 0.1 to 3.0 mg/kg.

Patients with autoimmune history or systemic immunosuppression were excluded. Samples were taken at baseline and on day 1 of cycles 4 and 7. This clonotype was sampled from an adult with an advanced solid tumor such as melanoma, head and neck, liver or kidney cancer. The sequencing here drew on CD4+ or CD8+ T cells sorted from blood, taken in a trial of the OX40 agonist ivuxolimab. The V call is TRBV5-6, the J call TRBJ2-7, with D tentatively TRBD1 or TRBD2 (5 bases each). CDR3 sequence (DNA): TGTGCCAGCAGTTGGGACGGAGAGCAGTACTTC. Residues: CASSWDGEQYF. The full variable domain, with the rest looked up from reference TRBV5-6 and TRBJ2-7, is DAGVTQSPTHLIKTRGQQVTLRCSPKSGHDTVSWYQQALGQGPQFIFQYYEEEERQRGNFPDRFSGHQFPNYSSELNVNALLLGDSALYLCASSWDGEQYFGPGTRLTVT.